This TCR beta chain was sequenced in a study of T cells in Graves' hyperthyroidism and ophthalmopathy. Study context: Blood from the periphery was taken at initial diagnosis, before any treatment.

Trimming at V came to 6 bases and at J to 0 bases, leaving 6 bases not matched to a gene. The CDR3 has 16 amino acids. Using RNA transcripts as the source, TCR beta CDR3 regions were amplified. Researchers ran a first-round RT-PCR on the TCR CDR3 using the HTBI primer set. One entry per CDR3 protein results from TCRdb running MiXCR on the multiplex PCR reads. The sample contains around 580,000 distinct CDR3 sequences, roughly 17% of which appear only once. Absent ophthalmopathy progression within 18 months defined stable Graves' hyperthyroidism. Sequencing input: blood. This chain joins TRBV12-3 or TRBV12-4 and TRBJ2-2; TRBD2 aligns across 8 bases. The TCR originated in a woman aged 18-30 years with Graves' hyperthyroidism. In nucleotides, the CDR3 is TGTGCCAGCAGCCCCTCACTAGCGGCGAACACCGGGGAGCTGTTTTTT. The encoded protein is CASSPSLAANTGELFF.